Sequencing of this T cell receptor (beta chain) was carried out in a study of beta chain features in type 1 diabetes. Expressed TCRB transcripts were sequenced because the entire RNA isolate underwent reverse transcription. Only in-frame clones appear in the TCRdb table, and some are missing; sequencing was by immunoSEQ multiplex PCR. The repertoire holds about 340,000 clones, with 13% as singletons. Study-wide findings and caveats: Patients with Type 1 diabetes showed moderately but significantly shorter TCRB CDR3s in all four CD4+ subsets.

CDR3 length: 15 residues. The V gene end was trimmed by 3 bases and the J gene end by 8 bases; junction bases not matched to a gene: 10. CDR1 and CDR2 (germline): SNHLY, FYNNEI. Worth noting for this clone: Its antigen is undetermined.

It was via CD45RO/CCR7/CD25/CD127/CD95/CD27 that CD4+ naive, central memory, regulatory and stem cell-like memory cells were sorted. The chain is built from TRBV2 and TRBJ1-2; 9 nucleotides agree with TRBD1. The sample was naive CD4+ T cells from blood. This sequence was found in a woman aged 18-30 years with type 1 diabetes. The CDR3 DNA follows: TGTGCCAGCAGTGACGTCTATCGGGACAGGGCCGGCTACACCTTC. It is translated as CASSDVYRDRAGYTF.